The TCR beta chain described here comes from a study of long-term antiretroviral therapy in people with HIV. Regarding the study as a whole: Relative to control repertoires, HIV repertoires exhibited narrower CDR3 length ranges.

V lost 3 bases to trimming and J lost 5 bases; unmatched junction nucleotides: 17. Germline values: CDR1 MNHEY, CDR2 SMNVEV (reference sequence). The CDR3 is 18 residues long. In this sample, this clone turned up once. No antigen is known for it. A v3.0 immunoSEQ assay was performed at survey level. Clones were read by immunoSEQ multiplex PCR, and TCRdb kept only the in-frame ones, dropping some. This table holds roughly 27,000 clones, approximately 81% found once. V and J are TRBV27 and TRBJ2-7; 9 nucleotides match TRBD1. This receptor was obtained from a man aged 35-49 years with HIV. The sequences come from unsorted PBMCs, collected 2.3 years after starting antiretroviral therapy. The CDR3 DNA follows: TGTGCCAGCAGTTTCCAAGCCGGGACAGGGACATTTCTCGACGAGCAGTACTTC. It codes for CASSFQAGTGTFLDEQYF.